This TCR beta chain was retrieved from a study of regulatory T cells in long-lasting Graves disease. V was clipped by 2 bases and J by 6 bases, with 15 bases between them. The CDR3 has 15 amino acids. Germline V gene sequence: CDR1 MNHEY, CDR2 SVGEGT. For this clonotype: The target antigen is unknown.

Building the TCR beta libraries relied on iRepertoire HTBI primers, and CDR3 regions underwent Arm-PCR. TCRdb processed the multiplex PCR reads anew with MiXCR; each CDR3 protein has one entry. The table has 350,000 to 450,000 distinct CDR3 sequences, approximately 16% seen once. Regarding the study as a whole: With persistent disease, TRBV28, TRBJ1-2 and TRBJ2-5 were the favored segments.

Time point defined: newly diagnosed GD, antithyroid drugs for less than 3 months. There was RNA extracted from PBMCs, and the TCR library was made from it. The same sample was also used in a study of T cells in Graves' hyperthyroidism and ophthalmopathy.

The sample here was peripheral blood mononuclear cells (PBMCs), taken at new diagnosis, from a patient treated with antithyroid drugs. The chain combines TRBV6-2 or TRBV6-3 with TRBJ2-3, with D possibly called TRBD1 or TRBD2 (5 bases each). This sequence was found in a middle-aged woman with Graves disease. CDR3 sequence: CASSYRRDGGDTQYF. As DNA, the CDR3 is TGTGCCAGCAGTTACCGCCGGGACGGTGGGGATACGCAGTATTTT.